This T cell receptor beta chain was sequenced during a study of blood T cell repertoires in COVID-19. Libraries were prepared by immunoSEQ multiplex PCR; TCRdb keeps only in-frame clonotypes and omits some of them. The data show 250,000 to 300,000 clones, 86% seen once. Sequenced: peripheral blood. The sequence was obtained from a woman in her 30s with active or convalescent COVID-19.

This CDR3 reads CASSRDRRTGELFF. DNA of the CDR3: TGTGCCAGTAGTAGGGACAGGAGGACCGGGGAGCTGTTTTTT. The chain carries TRBV19 and TRBJ2-2; 8 bases agree with TRBD1. V gave up 4 bases and J gave up 5 bases; unmatched junction bases: 3. Germline assignment: CDR1 LNHDA and CDR2 SQIVND (reference sequence). The CDR3 runs to 14 residues.